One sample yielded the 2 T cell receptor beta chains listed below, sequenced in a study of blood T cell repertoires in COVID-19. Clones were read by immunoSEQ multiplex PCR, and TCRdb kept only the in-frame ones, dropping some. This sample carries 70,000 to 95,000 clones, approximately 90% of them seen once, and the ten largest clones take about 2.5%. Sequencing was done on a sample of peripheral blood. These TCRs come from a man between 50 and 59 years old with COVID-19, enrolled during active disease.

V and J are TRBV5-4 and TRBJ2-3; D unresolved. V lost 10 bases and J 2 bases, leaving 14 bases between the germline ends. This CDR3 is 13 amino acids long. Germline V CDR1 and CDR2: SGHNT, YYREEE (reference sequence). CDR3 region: CAYSMPNTDTQYF. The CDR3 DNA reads TGTGCCTATTCGATGCCTAACACAGATACGCAGTATTTT. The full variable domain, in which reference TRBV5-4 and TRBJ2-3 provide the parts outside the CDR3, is ETGVTQSPTHLIKTRGQQVTLRCSSQSGHNTVSWYQQALGQGPQFIFQYYREEENGRGNFPPRFSGLQFPNYSSELNVNALELDDSALYLCAYSMPNTDTQYFGPGTRLTVL.

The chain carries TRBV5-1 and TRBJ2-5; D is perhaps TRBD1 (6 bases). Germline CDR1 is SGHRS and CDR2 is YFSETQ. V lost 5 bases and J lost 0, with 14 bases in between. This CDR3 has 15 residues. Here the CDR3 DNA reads TGCGCCAGCAGTCTTCCTGGACAGTACCAAGAGACCCAGTACTTC. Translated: CASSLPGQYQETQYF.